Listed below are T cell receptor beta chains from one sample, sequenced in a study of response to subunit inactivated influenza vaccine. TCRdb recomputed calls from the RT-PCR reads with MiXCR, one row per CDR3 protein. The sample includes about 520,000 distinct CDR3 sequences, roughly 7.9% of them seen just once. Sequenced here: PBMCs from blood, sampled less than 30 months after vaccination. These receptors all stem from a man between 50 and 75 years old who received an inactivated influenza vaccine. CDR3s include the opening cysteine and the closing phenylalanine or tryptophan. D genes are given only for firm matches. Size values are once, few and many counts, or a class for expanded clones, and some rows have none.

V gene: TRBV10-3; D gene: TRBD2; J gene: TRBJ2-7; clone size: many; CDR3 DNA: TGTGCCATCAGAGCCGGACTAGCGGGCTCCTACGAGCAGTACTTC; CDR3 protein: CAIRAGLAGSYEQYF
V gene: TRBV7-8; D gene: TRBD2; J gene: TRBJ2-1; clone size: few; CDR3 DNA: TGTGCCAGCAGCTCGCGGGGGACCACCCCGAATGAGCAGTTCTTC; CDR3 protein: CASSSRGTTPNEQFF
V gene: TRBV15; D gene: -; J gene: TRBJ1-2; clone size: -; CDR3 DNA: TGTGCCACCAGCAAAGGCATATCTAACTATGGCTACACCTTC; CDR3 protein: CATSKGISNYGYTF
V gene: TRBV12-3/TRBV12-4; D gene: -; J gene: TRBJ1-5; clone size: many; CDR3 DNA: TGTGCCAGCAGTACCGACAGAAATCAGCCCCAGCATTTT; CDR3 protein: CASSTDRNQPQHF
V gene: TRBV12-3/TRBV12-4; D gene: TRBD2; J gene: TRBJ2-7; clone size: -; CDR3 DNA: TGTGCCAGCAGTCCCGGGACTAGCGGGGTGGGGGAGCAGTACTTC; CDR3 protein: CASSPGTSGVGEQYF
V gene: TRBV2; D gene: TRBD2; J gene: TRBJ2-1; clone size: -; CDR3 DNA: TGTGCCAGCACTCCTTACGCGGGAGGAAACTACAATGAGCAGTTCTTC; CDR3 protein: CASTPYAGGNYNEQFF
V gene: TRBV20-1; D gene: TRBD1; J gene: TRBJ2-3; clone size: few; CDR3 DNA: TGCAGTGCCAAGACCGGACAGGGGGCGCGCGATACGCAGTATTTT; CDR3 protein: CSAKTGQGARDTQYF
V gene: TRBV20-1; D gene: TRBD2; J gene: TRBJ2-7; clone size: -; CDR3 DNA: TGCAGTGCTAGAGGGACTAGCCCCCCCGAGCAGTACTTC; CDR3 protein: CSARGTSPPEQYF
V gene: TRBV2; D gene: -; J gene: TRBJ2-3; clone size: -; CDR3 DNA: TGTGCCAGCAGTGGAGGGATATTGCCCACAGATACGCAGTATTTT; CDR3 protein: CASSGGILPTDTQYF
V gene: TRBV15; D gene: -; J gene: TRBJ1-1; clone size: many; CDR3 DNA: TGTGCCACCAGCAGAGACCCGGGACCGGGCACTGAAGCTTTCTTT; CDR3 protein: CATSRDPGPGTEAFF
V gene: TRBV14; D gene: -; J gene: TRBJ2-3; clone size: -; CDR3 DNA: TGTGCCAGCAGCAACCGGGACTTTGTGTTTAATACGCAGTATTTT; CDR3 protein: CASSNRDFVFNTQYF
V gene: TRBV5-5; D gene: -; J gene: TRBJ2-3; clone size: many; CDR3 DNA: TGTGCCAGCAGCCCGACAGCTATCACAGATACGCAGTATTTT; CDR3 protein: CASSPTAITDTQYF
V gene: TRBV6-5; D gene: -; J gene: TRBJ1-6; clone size: many; CDR3 DNA: TGTGCCAGCAGTTACAATCAGGGGAATTCACCCCTCCACTTT; CDR3 protein: CASSYNQGNSPLHF
V gene: TRBV6-2/TRBV6-3; D gene: -; J gene: TRBJ2-1; clone size: many; CDR3 DNA: TGTGCCAGCAGTACTACACAGTGGGGTGGCTACAATGAGCAGTTCTTC; CDR3 protein: CASSTTQWGGYNEQFF
V gene: TRBV6-5; D gene: TRBD1; J gene: TRBJ1-2; clone size: few; CDR3 DNA: TGTGCCAGCAGTTCGACCGGGACAGGGGCGAATGGCTACACCTTC; CDR3 protein: CASSSTGTGANGYTF
V gene: TRBV6-1; D gene: -; J gene: TRBJ2-1; clone size: few; CDR3 DNA: TGTGCCAGCAGTAAGACAGTCTACAATGAGCAGTTCTTC; CDR3 protein: CASSKTVYNEQFF
V gene: TRBV20-1; D gene: -; J gene: TRBJ2-5; clone size: -; CDR3 DNA: TGCAGTGCTAGGCTACGGGGGCAAGAGACCCAGTACTTC; CDR3 protein: CSARLRGQETQYF
V gene: TRBV20-1; D gene: -; J gene: TRBJ2-3; clone size: few; CDR3 DNA: TGCAGTGCTAGGTCCCGGGGTAGCACAGATACGCAGTATTTT; CDR3 protein: CSARSRGSTDTQYF
V gene: TRBV2; D gene: -; J gene: TRBJ2-2; clone size: many; CDR3 DNA: TGTGCCAGCAGTGCACAGGGCCCTCGTGGCACCGGGGAGCTGTTTTTT; CDR3 protein: CASSAQGPRGTGELFF
V gene: TRBV24-1; D gene: TRBD2; J gene: TRBJ2-7; clone size: -; CDR3 DNA: TGTGCCACCAGGTGGTCGCGCGGGGGCTACGAGCAGTACTTC; CDR3 protein: CATRWSRGGYEQYF
V gene: TRBV4-3; D gene: TRBD1; J gene: TRBJ1-1; clone size: -; CDR3 DNA: TGCGCCAGCAGCCACCGGGACAGGGCGGGAACTGAAGCTTTCTTT; CDR3 protein: CASSHRDRAGTEAFF
V gene: TRBV4-2; D gene: -; J gene: TRBJ2-5; clone size: few; CDR3 DNA: TGTGCCAGCAGCCACGATCAGCAAGAGACCCAGTACTTC; CDR3 protein: CASSHDQQETQYF
V gene: TRBV28; D gene: -; J gene: TRBJ2-7; clone size: many; CDR3 DNA: TGTGCCAGCAGTTCCGCCCTTTCAACAGGCCCCCGCTACTACGAGCAGTACTTC; CDR3 protein: CASSSALSTGPRYYEQYF